This TCR beta chain appears in the sequencing data of a study of control samples from healthy donors and cancer patients. Germline CDR1 and CDR2: LGHDT and YNNKEL (reference sequence). V lost 1 base and J lost 14, with 9 bases in between. The length of the CDR3 is 12 residues. TCRdb keeps only in-frame clones here, not all; method: immunoSEQ multiplex PCR. The sample contains 100,000 to 150,000 clones, more than 80% of which appear only once. The chain links TRBV3-1 (or the pseudogene TRBV3-2) to TRBJ1-6; D is unresolved. The specimen was blood. The clonotype was recovered from a man aged 40-55 years in good health. CDR3 coding DNA: TGTGCCAGCAGCCAAGGCTGGACGGCCCTCCACTTT. This gives the protein CASSQGWTALHF.